This T cell receptor (beta chain) was recorded in a study of shared clonotypes between healthy human individuals. Whole-study context: Each donor had three CD4 naive, three CD4 memory, two CD8 naive and one CD8 memory plate.

In the sorted-subset replicate PCRs, around 200 ng DNA, 30,000 or so T cell genomes, was used. Measured with immunoSEQ multiplex PCR; TCRdb has only the in-frame clones, and not every one. In the table there are roughly 2,500,000 clones, 93% of which are singletons. In regard to this clone: Its antigen is unidentified.

Overall study findings and caveats: Owing to a small donor count, the genetic and exposure-history diversity represented was limited.

Trimming left V 0 bases short and J 0 bases short, with 10 bases between. The CDR3 covers 16 residues. Germline V CDR1 and CDR2: SGHRS, YFSETQ. Adult donors, all healthy and HIV-negative, had no recent acute infections or vaccinations. The specimen was naive CD4+ T cells from PBMCs. The subset: CD45RA+ positively selected. The TCR originated in a young man in good health. Some clones in this sample may be carry-over from other donors' samples. The rearrangement uses TRBV5-1 and TRBJ2-1; tentative D call: TRBD1 (5 bases). The CDR3 here is CASSLEGVTSYNEQFF. The CDR3, as DNA: TGCGCCAGCAGCTTGGAAGGGGTGACCTCCTACAATGAGCAGTTCTTC.